This T cell receptor beta chain was sequenced during a study of somatic mutations in cytotoxic T cells in rheumatoid arthritis. General study results and limits: There was no significant difference in CD8+ T-cell clonality between rheumatoid arthritis patients and age-matched healthy controls.

Libraries were prepared by immunoSEQ multiplex PCR; TCRdb keeps only in-frame clonotypes and omits some of them. The sample contains 15,000 to 20,000 clones, around 80% of which appear only once. The CDR3 runs to 13 residues. V dropped 9 bases and J dropped 4; count of bases not matched to a gene: 6. Germline CDR1 and CDR2: SGHTA and FQGNSA. Concerning this clone itself: Its antigen remains unidentified.

Sequenced sample: CD8+ T cells sorted from blood. This chain connects TRBV7-2 to TRBJ2-1; 7 bases are a match to TRBD2. The clonotype originates from a woman between 45 and 60 years old with rheumatoid arthritis. This chain's CDR3 is CASTGLRYNEQFF. The DNA of the CDR3 is TGTGCCAGTACGGGACTACGATACAATGAGCAGTTCTTC.